Listed below are T cell receptor beta chains from one sample, sequenced in a study of T cells in Graves' hyperthyroidism and ophthalmopathy. TCRdb independently ran MiXCR on the multiplex PCR reads; one entry per CDR3 protein. The data contain around 370,000 distinct CDR3 sequences, about a fifth of them singletons. The sequencing sample was made of blood. The receptors originated from a man between 18 and 35 years old with Graves' ophthalmopathy. The CDR3 runs from the conserved cysteine through the conserved F or W. D genes are given only for firm matches. Only part of the rows carry a size: once, few, many, or a class if the clone is expanded.

many	TRBV3-1	TRBJ1-3	NA	CASSLYRDVSGNTIYF	TGTGCCAGCAGTCTATACAGGGACGTCTCTGGAAACACCATATATTTT
NA	TRBV10-3	TRBJ1-3	TRBD1	CAISGQGSGGNTIYF	TGTGCCATCAGTGGACAGGGCTCTGGAGGAAACACCATATATTTT
many	TRBV7-9	TRBJ2-7	TRBD1	CASSPGQGDYEQYF	TGTGCCAGCAGCCCTGGACAGGGGGATTACGAGCAGTACTTC
many	TRBV6-1	TRBJ1-5	NA	CASGTGQPQHF	TGTGCCAGCGGTACGGGTCAGCCCCAGCATTTT
few	TRBV29-1	TRBJ2-5	NA	CSAASGETQYF	TGCAGCGCCGCCTCTGGGGAGACCCAGTACTTC
NA	TRBV5-6	TRBJ1-2	TRBD1	CASSGTGNGYTF	TGTGCCAGCAGCGGGACAGGGAATGGCTACACCTTC
many	TRBV11-3	TRBJ2-7	NA	CASSPPRELYEQYF	TGTGCCAGCAGCCCACCGAGGGAACTCTACGAGCAGTACTTC
many	TRBV20-1	TRBJ1-1	NA	CSAAHGSTTNTEAFF	TGCAGTGCCGCCCACGGGAGTACGACAAACACTGAAGCTTTCTTT
few	TRBV7-6	TRBJ2-3	TRBD2	CASTYLGGGAETDTQYF	TGTGCCAGCACCTACCTCGGGGGGGGGGCCGAGACAGATACGCAGTATTTT
NA	TRBV6-2/TRBV6-3	TRBJ2-3	TRBD2	CATTLAGVGGTDTQYF	TGTGCCACCACTTTAGCGGGGGTCGGGGGCACAGATACGCAGTATTTT
many	TRBV2	TRBJ1-1	NA	CASNRDGLSNTEAFF	TGTGCCAGCAACAGGGATGGGTTGTCGAACACTGAAGCTTTCTTT
many	TRBV11-2	TRBJ2-1	NA	CASSPDRGHEQFF	TGTGCCAGCAGCCCAGATCGGGGGCATGAGCAGTTCTTC
NA	TRBV11-2	TRBJ2-1	TRBD1	CASSLVQGVNEQFF	TGTGCCAGCAGCTTAGTACAGGGGGTGAATGAGCAGTTCTTC
many	TRBV7-9	TRBJ1-2	TRBD1	CASSPRTGSGYTF	TGTGCCAGCAGCCCGCGGACAGGGAGCGGCTACACCTTC
many	TRBV2	TRBJ2-1	TRBD2	CASSRTSGSSYNEQFF	TGTGCCAGCAGTAGGACTAGCGGTAGCTCCTACAATGAGCAGTTCTTC
many	TRBV6-1	TRBJ1-5	NA	CASRSREGNQPQHF	TGTGCCAGCAGGTCCAGGGAGGGCAATCAGCCCCAGCATTTT
NA	TRBV29-1	TRBJ1-4	TRBD1	CSVTGAGEKLFF	TGCAGCGTTACAGGGGCCGGCGAAAAACTGTTTTTT
NA	TRBV7-2	TRBJ2-7	TRBD1	CASSLDPWTGSYEQYF	TGTGCCAGCAGCTTAGACCCGTGGACAGGGTCCTACGAGCAGTACTTC
NA	TRBV27	TRBJ2-2	TRBD2	CASSFAGGSTGELFF	TGTGCCAGCAGTTTCGCGGGGGGATCGACCGGGGAGCTGTTTTTT
many	TRBV3-1	TRBJ2-7	TRBD1	CASRNGQGHGSYEQYF	TGTGCCAGCAGGAACGGACAGGGACACGGATCCTACGAGCAGTACTTC
NA	TRBV24-1	TRBJ2-5	NA	CATSDFFQGSQETQYF	TGTGCCACCAGTGATTTTTTCCAGGGGAGCCAAGAGACCCAGTACTTC
many	TRBV12-3/TRBV12-4	TRBJ1-5	NA	CASSLVGQPQHF	TGTGCCAGCAGTTTAGTTGGTCAGCCCCAGCATTTT
many	TRBV7-9	TRBJ2-5	TRBD2	CASSFGGGDYQETQYF	TGTGCCAGCAGCTTCGGGGGGGGGGACTACCAAGAGACCCAGTACTTC
NA	TRBV5-5	TRBJ2-3	NA	CASSLGWGSADTQYF	TGTGCCAGCAGCTTGGGGTGGGGAAGCGCAGATACGCAGTATTTT
many	TRBV6-1	TRBJ2-7	NA	CASKTRQGGYEQYF	TGTGCCAGCAAAACGAGGCAAGGCGGTTACGAGCAGTACTTC
many	TRBV18	TRBJ2-7	TRBD1	CASSPRQGAYEQYF	TGTGCCAGCTCACCAAGGCAGGGGGCCTACGAGCAGTACTTC
many	TRBV6-1	TRBJ2-3	NA	CASSEASRGTDTQYF	TGTGCCAGCAGTGAAGCCTCCCGGGGCACAGATACGCAGTATTTT